These 16 T cell receptor beta chains originate from one sample sequenced in a study of blood T cell repertoires in COVID-19. The repertoire was sequenced with immunoSEQ multiplex PCR; TCRdb's copy has only in-frame clones and lacks some. The data contain hundreds of thousands of clones, roughly four fifths of them singletons. The specimen sequenced was peripheral blood. Receptors were obtained from a woman aged 50 to 60 who had recovered from COVID-19.

The chain is built from TRBV29-1 and TRBJ2-7; possible D gene TRBD2, 5 bases. The germline V gene encodes CDR1 SQVTM and CDR2 ANQGSEA. The V end was cut by 4 bases, the J end by 2 bases, with 15 bases between. The CDR3 runs 14 residues. The CDR3 spells CSVGEAGAPYEQYF. The CDR3 DNA reads as TGCAGCGTTGGCGAGGCGGGTGCCCCCTACGAGCAGTACTTC.

The J gene is TRBJ1-1, the V gene TRBV18, with D possibly matching TRBD1 (5 bases). V shed 1 base and J shed 4 bases, with 10 bases lying between them. Germline V CDR1 and CDR2: KGHSH, LQKENI. The length of the CDR3 is 14 residues. Written as DNA, the CDR3 is TGTGCCAGCTCACCACTGGACGGGGGCACTGAAGCTTTCTTT. It is translated as CASSPLDGGTEAFF. Supplemented by reference TRBV18 and TRBJ1-1, the full variable domain reads NAGVMQNPRHLVRRRGQEARLRCSPMKGHSHVYWYRQLPEEGLKFMVYLQKENIIDESGMPKERFSAEFPKEGPSILRIQQVVRGDSAAYFCASSPLDGGTEAFFGQGTRLTVV.

This clone was seen more than once but under ten times. The rearrangement links TRBV7-6 to TRBJ2-1, with a tentative D call TRBD1 (7 bases). CDR3 length equals 20 residues. Per the germline V gene, CDR1 is SGHVS and CDR2 is FNYEAQ. Trimming cost V 5 bases and J 0 bases, with 26 bases left between them. The CDR3 protein is CASSIPTGRVRGRSYNEQFF. The CDR3, as DNA: TGTGCCAGCAGCATCCCGACAGGGCGGGTGCGGGGACGCTCCTACAATGAGCAGTTCTTC.

V gene TRBV7-8 combines with J gene TRBJ2-3; 11 nucleotides match TRBD2. This CDR3 has 18 residues. The trim removed 0 bases at V and 7 bases at J, leaving 12 bases unmatched. Germline V CDR1 and CDR2: SGHVS, FQNEAQ. The CDR3 is CASSLAPRGSGGANTQYF. The DNA for the CDR3 is TGTGCCAGCAGCTTAGCGCCTAGAGGTAGCGGGGGGGCCAATACGCAGTATTTT.

The J gene is TRBJ2-2, the V gene TRBV6-5; D unclear. CDR3 size: 15 residues. V gave up 7 bases and J gave up 4 bases, with 16 bases separating them. CDR1 is MNHEY, CDR2 SVGAGI, per germline. The CDR3 DNA sequence: TGTGCCAGCACCGCTGGTGAACCGAGCACCGGGGAGCTGTTTTTT. It encodes CASTAGEPSTGELFF.

This clone occurred a few times. CDR3 in DNA: TGTGCCAGTAGTAATTGGGACAGGGCTAATCAGCCCCAGCATTTT. This codes for CASSNWDRANQPQHF. The chain employs TRBV19 and TRBJ1-5, with 9 bases matching TRBD1. CDR1 is LNHDA and CDR2 is SQIVND in the germline V gene (reference sequence). Trimming at V came to 4 bases and at J to 4 bases, leaving 5 bases not matched to a gene. There are 15 residues in the CDR3.

Remarks on this clone: Within the sample, other DNA sequences also encode this same CDR3. This sequence joins TRBV12-3 or TRBV12-4 and TRBJ1-2, with D tentatively TRBD1 (5 bases). Trimming shortened V by 1 base and J by 3 bases, and 6 bases separated the two germline ends. This CDR3 is built from 13 residues. The CDR3 reads CASSLGRDYGYTF. CDR3 in DNA: TGTGCCAGCAGTTTAGGCAGGGACTATGGCTACACCTTC.

A single count supports this clone. The chain couples TRBV5-1 to TRBJ2-2; 9 nucleotides align to TRBD1. Germline values: CDR1 SGHRS, CDR2 YFSETQ. Germline trimming cut 3 bases from V and 4 bases from J; bases unmatched to any gene: 7. The CDR3 has 16 amino acids. CDR3 sequence (DNA): TGCGCCAGCAGCTCAGTCCGGGACAGGGCCACCGGGGAGCTGTTTTTT. It translates to CASSSVRDRATGELFF. Together with reference TRBV5-1 and TRBJ2-2, the CDR3 gives the full variable domain: KAGVTQTPRYLIKTRGQQVTLSCSPISGHRSVSWYQQTPGQGLQFLFEYFSETQRNKGNFPGRFSGRQFSNSRSEMNVSTLELGDSALYLCASSSVRDRATGELFFGEGSRLTVL.

V gene TRBV7-9 combines with J gene TRBJ1-4, with D possibly TRBD1 on 5 matching bases. CDR1 and CDR2 from the germline V gene are SEHNR and FQNEAQ (reference sequence). Trimming took 5 bases from V and 7 from J, leaving 14 bases between them. The CDR3 is 14 amino acids. For the CDR3, the DNA is TGTGCCAGCAGCCGGGGGGACGGACTTGAAAAACTGTTTTTT. It is translated as CASSRGDGLEKLFF.

This clone was seen just once. The chain links TRBV11-2 to TRBJ1-1; D gene ambiguous. The CDR3 has 18 amino acids. V gave up 1 base and J gave up 5 bases, with 23 bases separating them. CDR1 and CDR2 (germline): SGHAT, FQNNGV. CDR3 in DNA: TGTGCCAGCAGCTTAGGTTATAGCGGGTGGGGAGGATGGACTGAAGCTTTCTTT. Its translation is CASSLGYSGWGGWTEAFF. Based on the CDR3 plus reference TRBV11-2 and TRBJ1-1, the full variable domain is EAGVAQSPRYKIIEKRQSVAFWCNPISGHATLYWYQQILGQGPKLLIQFQNNGVVDDSQLPKDRFSAERLKGVDSTLKIQPAKLEDSAVYLCASSLGYSGWGGWTEAFFGQGTRLTVV.

The sample holds one count of this clone. The V call is TRBV5-5, the J call TRBJ1-2; 7 bases line up with TRBD1. V lost 5 bases and J lost 6; bases outside the gene matches: 10. The CDR3 sequence is 14 residues long. CDR1 SGHKS and CDR2 YYEKEE come from the germline V gene (reference sequence). DNA for the CDR3: TGTGCCAGCAGAAGCCTACAGGGGTGGCATGGCTACACCTTC. Protein product: CASRSLQGWHGYTF.

The chain links TRBV19 to TRBJ2-7; D is ambiguous. This CDR3 is 13 amino acids long. Germline lookup yields CDR1 LNHDA and CDR2 SQIVND (reference sequence). The ends were cut back, 3 bases at V and 7 bases at J, with 13 bases in the middle. The CDR3 loop is CASSMRLAGEQYF. For the CDR3, the DNA is TGTGCCAGTAGTATGAGGTTAGCTGGAGAGCAGTACTTC.

V gene TRBV28 combines with J gene TRBJ2-7, with TRBD1 matching 9 bases. The CDR3 extends over 13 amino acids. The junction had 6 bases not matched to a gene; V was cut back by 5 bases and J by 7 bases. Germline CDR1 is MDHEN and CDR2 is SYDVKM. The CDR3 nucleotides are TGTGCCAGCAGTCCTCAGGGGACAGGGGAGCAGTACTTC. Its protein product is CASSPQGTGEQYF.

The sample holds one count of this clone. This sample also contains other DNA sequences that code for the same CDR3. The CDR3 spells CASSQGAGNYGYTF. The CDR3 coding sequence is TGTGCCAGCAGCCAGGGGGCAGGGAACTATGGCTACACCTTC. This chain connects TRBV28 to TRBJ1-2; 8 positions agree with TRBD1. Germline values: CDR1 MDHEN, CDR2 SYDVKM. V shed 6 bases and J 2 bases; nucleotides not matched to a gene: 5. CDR3 length equals 14 residues.

The J gene is TRBJ1-1, the V gene TRBV18; D unclear. V lost 2 bases, J lost 4 bases, and 11 bases lay in between. The germline gives CDR1 KGHSH, CDR2 LQKENI. The CDR3 has 14 residues. For the CDR3, the DNA is TGTGCCAGCTCACCAAGTTCGGGGTCCACTGAAGCTTTCTTT. It yields the protein CASSPSSGSTEAFF.

The CDR3 spells CASSADRGQSGGELFF. CDR3 DNA: TGTGCCAGCAGCGCCGACAGGGGGCAAAGCGGCGGGGAGCTGTTTTTT. V gene TRBV11-2 combines with J gene TRBJ2-2; TRBD1 agrees at 10 bases. Germline V gene sequence: CDR1 SGHAT, CDR2 FQNNGV. V dropped 5 bases and J dropped 7; count of bases not matched to a gene: 10. This CDR3 comprises 16 residues.